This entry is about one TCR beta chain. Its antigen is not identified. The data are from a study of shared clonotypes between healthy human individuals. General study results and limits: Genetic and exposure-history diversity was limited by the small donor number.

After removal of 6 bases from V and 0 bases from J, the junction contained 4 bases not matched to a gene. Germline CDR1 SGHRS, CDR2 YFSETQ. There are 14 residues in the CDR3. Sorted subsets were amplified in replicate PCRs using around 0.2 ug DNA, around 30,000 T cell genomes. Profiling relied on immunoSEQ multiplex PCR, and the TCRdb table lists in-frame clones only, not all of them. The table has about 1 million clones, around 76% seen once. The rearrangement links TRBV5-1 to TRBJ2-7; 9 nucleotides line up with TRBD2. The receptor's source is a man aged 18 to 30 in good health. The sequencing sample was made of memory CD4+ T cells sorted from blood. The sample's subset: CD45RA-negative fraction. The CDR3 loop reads CASNPTSGSYEQYF. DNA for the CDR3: TGCGCCAGCAACCCGACTAGCGGCTCCTACGAGCAGTACTTC.